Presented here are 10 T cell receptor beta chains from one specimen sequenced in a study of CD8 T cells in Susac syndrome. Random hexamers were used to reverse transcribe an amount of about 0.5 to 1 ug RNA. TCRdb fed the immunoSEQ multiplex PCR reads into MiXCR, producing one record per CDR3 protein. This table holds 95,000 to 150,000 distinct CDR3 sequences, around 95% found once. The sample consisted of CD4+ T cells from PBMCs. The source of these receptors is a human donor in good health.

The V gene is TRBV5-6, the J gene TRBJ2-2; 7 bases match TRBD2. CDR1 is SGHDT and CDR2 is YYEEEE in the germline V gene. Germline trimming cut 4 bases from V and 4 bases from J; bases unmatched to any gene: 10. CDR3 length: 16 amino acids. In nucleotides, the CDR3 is TGTGCCAGCAGCCTGGGGGGGGGTCCCGGCACCGGGGAGCTGTTTTTT. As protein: CASSLGGGPGTGELFF.

The CDR3 region has the DNA TGTGCCAGCAGCCCCCCGGGACAGGGGGTCTACGAGCAGTACTTC. It specifies CASSPPGQGVYEQYF. The V gene is TRBV7-9, the J gene TRBJ2-7; 11 bases agree with TRBD1. The V segment lost 5 bases and the J segment 3 bases; nucleotides outside the gene matches: 6. Germline V gene lookup returns CDR1 SEHNR and CDR2 FQNEAQ (reference sequence). The CDR3 has 15 amino acids.

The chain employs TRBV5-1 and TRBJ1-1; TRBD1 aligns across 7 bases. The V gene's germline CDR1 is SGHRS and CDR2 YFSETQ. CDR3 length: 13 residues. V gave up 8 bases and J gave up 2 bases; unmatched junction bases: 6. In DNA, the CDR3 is TGCGCCAGTAAACGGGACAGAAACACTGAAGCTTTCTTT. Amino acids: CASKRDRNTEAFF.

The DNA of the CDR3 is TGTGCCAGCAGCCACAGACCCACCTCGGAATCAACCCAGTACTTC. Translation gives CASSHRPTSESTQYF. The rearrangement links TRBV21-1 to TRBJ2-5. TRBV21-1 is tagged as a pseudogene. The CDR3 covers 15 residues.

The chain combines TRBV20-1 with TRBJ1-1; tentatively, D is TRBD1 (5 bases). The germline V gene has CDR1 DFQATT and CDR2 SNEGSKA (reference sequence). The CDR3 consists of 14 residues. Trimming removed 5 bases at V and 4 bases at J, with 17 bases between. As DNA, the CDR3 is TGCAGTGCTTTTCCAGGGAGGGGAGGCACTGAAGCTTTCTTT. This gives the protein CSAFPGRGGTEAFF.

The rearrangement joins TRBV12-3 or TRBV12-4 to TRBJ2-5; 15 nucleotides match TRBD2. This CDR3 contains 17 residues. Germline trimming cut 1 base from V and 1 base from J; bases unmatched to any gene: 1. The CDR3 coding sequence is TGTGCCAGCAGTTTAGGGACTAGCGGGAGGGGCCAAGAGACCCAGTACTTC. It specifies CASSLGTSGRGQETQYF.

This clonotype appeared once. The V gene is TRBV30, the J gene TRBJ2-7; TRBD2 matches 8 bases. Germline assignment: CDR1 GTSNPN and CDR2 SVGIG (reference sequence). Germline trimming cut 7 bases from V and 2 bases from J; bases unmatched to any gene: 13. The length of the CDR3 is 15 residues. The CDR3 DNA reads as TGTGCCTTTCATTTAGCGGGACCCAGGCCCTACGAGCAGTACTTC. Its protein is CAFHLAGPRPYEQYF.

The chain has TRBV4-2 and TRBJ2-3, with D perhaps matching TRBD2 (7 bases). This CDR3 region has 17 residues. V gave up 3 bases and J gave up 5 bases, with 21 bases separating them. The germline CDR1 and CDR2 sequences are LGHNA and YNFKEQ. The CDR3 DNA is TGTGCCAGCAGCCATCTGTCCAGGGGCGGGAGTGAAGATACGCAGTATTTT. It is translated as CASSHLSRGGSEDTQYF.

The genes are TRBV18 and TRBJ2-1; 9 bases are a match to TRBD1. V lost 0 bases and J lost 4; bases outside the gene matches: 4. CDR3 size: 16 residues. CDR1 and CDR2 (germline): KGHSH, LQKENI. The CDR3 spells CASSPPRDRVYNEQFF. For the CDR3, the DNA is TGTGCCAGCTCACCACCGAGGGACAGGGTGTACAATGAGCAGTTCTTC.

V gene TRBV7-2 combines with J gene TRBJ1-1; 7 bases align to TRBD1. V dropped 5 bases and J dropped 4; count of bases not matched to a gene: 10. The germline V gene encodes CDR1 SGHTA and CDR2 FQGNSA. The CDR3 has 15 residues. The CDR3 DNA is TGTGCCAGCAGCGCCTACGACAGGGAGGGCACTGAAGCTTTCTTT. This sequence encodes CASSAYDREGTEAFF.